These T cell receptor beta chains were read from a single sample in a study of beta chain features in type 1 diabetes. Sequencing was performed with immunoSEQ multiplex PCR; in TCRdb, only in-frame clones are kept and a portion is missing. The sample holds about 150,000 clones, roughly 9% seen once. Sequenced input: central memory CD4+ T cells from blood. The receptor source for this set is a woman aged 25 to 39 with type 1 diabetes. Each CDR3 is given with its conserved first and last residue. Fields, in order: V gene, D gene, clone size, J gene, CDR3 protein, CDR3 DNA. D genes are given only for firm matches. The size of a clone is reported for some rows only, either as once, few or many, or as a class for expanded clones.

TRBV4-1	TRBD2	few	TRBJ2-5	CASSQVGGGRSKETQYF	TGCGCCAGCAGCCAAGTCGGTGGCGGGAGGAGCAAAGAGACCCAGTACTTC
TRBV30	TRBD2	-	TRBJ2-3	CARASGGDTQYF	TGTGCCCGGGCTAGCGGAGGAGATACGCAGTATTTT
TRBV7-9	-	few	TRBJ1-2	CASRNTRVDYGYTF	TGTGCCAGCAGAAATACCAGGGTGGACTATGGCTACACCTTC
TRBV30	TRBD1	-	TRBJ2-7	CAWWPGGSYEQYF	TGTGCCTGGTGGCCAGGGGGATCCTACGAGCAGTACTTC
TRBV6-5	-	-	TRBJ2-2	CASSVRGELFF	TGTGCCAGCAGTGTGCGGGGGGAGCTGTTTTTT
TRBV5-1	-	-	TRBJ1-1	CASSFGGSKVEAFF	TGCGCCAGCAGCTTCGGCGGCTCGAAAGTTGAAGCTTTCTTT
TRBV11-2	-	few	TRBJ2-7	CASSDRTTEQYF	TGTGCCAGCAGCGATCGGACAACCGAGCAGTACTTC
TRBV9	-	-	TRBJ2-2	CASSVAVSHTGELFF	TGTGCCAGCAGCGTAGCAGTCTCGCACACCGGGGAGCTGTTTTTT
TRBV7-3	-	-	TRBJ2-5	CASSLTSAGGAETQYF	TGTGCCAGCAGCTTAACGTCGGCCGGGGGTGCCGAGACCCAGTACTTC
TRBV28	TRBD1	few	TRBJ1-4	CASRMGQGAVEKLFF	TGTGCCAGCAGGATGGGACAGGGGGCCGTTGAAAAACTGTTTTTT
TRBV28	TRBD1	few	TRBJ2-7	CASSTQGDEQYF	TGTGCCAGCAGCACTCAGGGGGACGAGCAGTACTTC
TRBV7-2	TRBD2	once	TRBJ2-7	CASSPRSGSFYEQYF	TGTGCCAGCAGCCCCAGGAGCGGGAGTTTCTACGAGCAGTACTTC
TRBV7-8	TRBD1	-	TRBJ1-3	CASRTGSGNTIYF	TGTGCCAGTAGGACAGGGTCTGGAAACACCATATATTTT
TRBV9	-	few	TRBJ1-2	CASSLGQYNYGYTF	TGTGCCAGCAGCCTAGGACAGTACAACTATGGCTACACCTTC
TRBV30	-	-	TRBJ2-7	CAWTGTYEQYF	TGTGCCTGGACAGGGACCTACGAGCAGTACTTC
TRBV5-6	-	once	TRBJ2-5	CASSFRYSQETQYF	TGTGCCAGCAGCTTTCGGTACAGTCAAGAGACCCAGTACTTC
TRBV4-1	TRBD1	many	TRBJ2-3	CASSRPGQSTDTQYF	TGCGCCAGCAGCCGTCCGGGACAGAGCACAGATACGCAGTATTTT
TRBV7-9	-	-	TRBJ1-2	CASSRLTGEGDGYTF	TGTGCCAGCAGCCGACTGACAGGAGAGGGGGATGGCTACACCTTC